This passage covers 14 T cell receptor beta chains from one sample sequenced in a study of cytotoxic CD8 clonotypes in ibrutinib-treated CLL. Data came from immunoSEQ multiplex PCR; TCRdb stores just in-frame clones and leaves some out. The sample lists nearly 300,000 clones, about 72% occurring once. The source was PBMCs, collected at disease progression, from a patient treated with ibrutinib. These receptors were obtained from a human donor with chronic lymphocytic leukemia.

V usage is TRBV10-3 and J usage is TRBJ2-1; maybe TRBD2 (5 bases). Germline values: CDR1 ENHRY, CDR2 SYGVKD. The CDR3 sequence is 12 residues long. V was shortened by 4 bases and J by 9 bases, with 10 bases between the two germline ends. The CDR3 sequence is CAISGLAFEQFF. The CDR3, as DNA: TGTGCCATCAGTGGGCTAGCATTTGAGCAGTTCTTC.

The V and J genes are TRBV5-4 and TRBJ1-4; D gene unclear. Germline V gives CDR1 SGHNT, CDR2 YYREEE (reference sequence). The ends were cut back, 1 base at V and 6 bases at J, with 10 bases in the middle. The length of the CDR3 is 14 residues. The DNA of the CDR3 is TGTGCCAGCAGCTTGCGGGGTGTAGATGAAAAACTGTTTTTT. Translated, it gives CASSLRGVDEKLFF.

This chain joins TRBV4-1 and TRBJ1-6; a possible D gene is TRBD1 (5 bases). V was shortened by 4 bases and J by 3 bases, with 13 bases between the two germline ends. The germline V gene has CDR1 MGHRA and CDR2 YSYEKL. The CDR3 consists of 16 residues. The CDR3 sequence is CASSPQGPNYNSPLHF. As DNA, the CDR3 is TGCGCCAGCAGCCCCCAGGGACCGAACTATAATTCACCCCTCCACTTT.

The table lists this clone with a few counts. CDR3 region: CASSPGRRGGYTF. Here the CDR3 DNA reads TGTGCCAGCAGCCCCGGCAGGCGAGGGGGCTACACCTTC. The chain joins TRBV5-6 to TRBJ1-2; D remains unclear. From germline, CDR1 is SGHDT and CDR2 YYEEEE. V was trimmed by 4 bases and J by 8 bases, leaving 15 bases between them. The CDR3 length is 13 residues.

The CDR3 spells CASSSRTGRPSEQYF. CDR3 nucleotides: TGTGCCAGCAGCTCCAGGACAGGGCGCCCTTCCGAGCAGTACTTC. The chain is built from TRBV9 and TRBJ2-7; 8 nucleotides align to TRBD1. The length of the CDR3 is 15 residues. Trimming took 4 bases from V and 6 from J; bases not matched to a gene: 12. Germline V CDR1 and CDR2: SGDLS, YYNGEE.

The V call is TRBV10-2, the J call TRBJ2-7; no clear D gene. Between the trimmed V and J ends, which lost 6 bases and 3 bases, there was a span of 15 bases. Per germline, CDR1 WSHSY and CDR2 SAAADI. The CDR3 covers 14 residues. The CDR3 nucleotides are TGCGCCAGCAGCGGATATCAGGTTTACTACGAGCAGTACTTC. This encodes CASSGYQVYYEQYF.

The gene calls are TRBV29-1 and TRBJ2-2, with D possibly matching TRBD1 (6 bases). V dropped 7 bases and J dropped 0 bases, with 9 bases sitting between them. Germline CDR1 and CDR2: SQVTM and ANQGSEA. The CDR3 has 13 amino acids. The CDR3 spells CSAGQPNTGELFF. The CDR3 DNA reads as TGCAGCGCAGGACAGCCGAACACCGGGGAGCTGTTTTTT.

V is TRBV7-2 and J is TRBJ2-7; 9 bases are a match to TRBD1. CDR3 length: 14 residues. J was trimmed by 6 bases and V by 3 bases; bases with no gene match: 6. Germline V gene data show CDR1 as SGHTA and CDR2 as FQGNSA. CDR3 protein: CASSLRGTGTEQYF. CDR3 nucleotides: TGTGCCAGCAGCTTGAGGGGGACAGGGACCGAGCAGTACTTC.

The table lists this clone with a few counts. The CDR3 reads CASSYFGRGYEQYF. In DNA form, the CDR3 reads TGTGCCAGCAGTTACTTTGGCAGGGGCTACGAGCAGTACTTC. The V call is TRBV6-5, the J call TRBJ2-7; D is perhaps TRBD1 (6 bases). V lost 1 base and J 3 bases, leaving 10 bases between the germline ends. Germline CDR1 and CDR2: MNHEY and SVGAGI. CDR3 length: 14 residues.

The table lists this clone with a few counts. The gene calls are TRBV18 and TRBJ1-6; D might be TRBD1 (5 bases). Looked up from germline, CDR1 is KGHSH and CDR2 is LQKENI. V lost 4 bases and J lost 6, with 10 bases in between. This CDR3 is built from 14 residues. DNA of the CDR3: TGTGCCAGCTCACTTCAGGGTGTTAATTCACCCCTCCACTTT. Its protein is CASSLQGVNSPLHF.

The rearrangement joins TRBV9 to TRBJ1-2; no clear D gene. CDR1 is SGDLS, CDR2 YYNGEE, per germline. CDR3 length: 10 amino acids. Between the trimmed V and J ends, which lost 3 bases and 8 bases, there was a span of 5 bases. The CDR3 DNA sequence: TGTGCCAGCAGCGGGGAGGGCTACACCTTC. Amino acid sequence: CASSGEGYTF.

This chain uses TRBV7-9 with TRBJ2-5; D might be TRBD2 (8 bases). Trimming stripped 8 bases from V and 5 bases from J, with 21 bases between. This CDR3 region has 15 residues. The germline CDR1 and CDR2 sequences are SEHNR and FQNEAQ (reference sequence). DNA of the CDR3: TGTGCCAGCGCCCTCCGGGAGGGGGCGCGTGAGACCCAGTACTTC. Its protein is CASALREGARETQYF. Full variable domain (rest looked up from reference TRBV7-9 and TRBJ2-5): DTGVSQNPRHKITKRGQNVTFRCDPISEHNRLYWYRQTLGQGPEFLTYFQNEAQLEKSRLLSDRFSAERPKGSFSTLEIQRTEQGDSAMYLCASALREGARETQYFGPGTRLLVL.

The chain recombines TRBV5-1 with TRBJ1-1, with D maybe TRBD1 (6 bases). V was shortened by 1 base and J by 6 bases, with 13 bases between the two germline ends. This CDR3 comprises 14 residues. Per germline, CDR1 SGHRS and CDR2 YFSETQ. DNA of the CDR3: TGCGCCAGCAGCTTGCTTGGGGGCGAGGCTGAAGCTTTCTTT. The encoded protein is CASSLLGGEAEAFF.

The chain carries TRBV9 and TRBJ2-3; 8 bases fit TRBD1. CDR1 is SGDLS, CDR2 YYNGEE, per germline. The V and J ends lost 2 bases and 5 bases, in that order; junction bases with no gene match: 7. This CDR3 is 15 amino acids long. In DNA, the CDR3 is TGTGCCAGCAGCGTCCAGGGGGCCGTTCTAGATACGCAGTATTTT. Its protein is CASSVQGAVLDTQYF.